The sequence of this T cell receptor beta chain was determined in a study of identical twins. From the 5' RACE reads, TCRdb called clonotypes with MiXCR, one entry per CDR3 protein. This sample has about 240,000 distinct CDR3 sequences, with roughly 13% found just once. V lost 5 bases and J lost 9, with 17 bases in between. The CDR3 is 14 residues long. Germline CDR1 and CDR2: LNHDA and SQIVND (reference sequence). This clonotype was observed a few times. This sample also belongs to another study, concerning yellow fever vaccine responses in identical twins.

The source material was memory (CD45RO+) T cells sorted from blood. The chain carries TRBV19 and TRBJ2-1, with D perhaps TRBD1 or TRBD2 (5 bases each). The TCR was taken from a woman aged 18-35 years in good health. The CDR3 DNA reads TGTGCCAGTAGTCTCGGGACCCTTATTGTTGAGCAGTTCTTC. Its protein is CASSLGTLIVEQFF. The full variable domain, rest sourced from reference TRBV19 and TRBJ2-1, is DGGITQSPKYLFRKEGQNVTLSCEQNLNHDAMYWYRQDPGQGLRLIYYSQIVNDFQKGDIAEGYSVSREKKESFPLTVTSAQKNPTAFYLCASSLGTLIVEQFFGPGTRLTVL.